This TCR beta chain derives from a study of T cells expressing NK-cell markers. About the research overall: From sorted CD3+CD56+NKG2C+, CD3+CD56+NKG2C- and CD3+CD56-NKG2C+ T cells came the TCR beta repertoires. One of the eight sequenced donors was seronegative, whereas the other seven were HCMV-seropositive.

Germline V gives CDR1 SEHNR, CDR2 FQNEAQ (reference sequence). This CDR3 comprises 12 residues. TCRdb re-called the 5' RACE reads and gives one entry per CDR3 protein, without DNA. This sample's table has about 410,000 distinct CDR3 sequences. Source material: blood T cells: a sorted CD56 or NKG2C T cell subset, CD4+ or CD8+ T cells, or bulk PBMC T cells (not recorded which). This chain joins TRBV7-9 and TRBJ2-3; TCRdb gives TRBD2 as the D gene, but with no DNA this cannot be confirmed. The TCR sequence derives from a woman aged 50 to 60 in good health. CDR3 protein: CASMRDTDTQYF.